The clone carrying this TCR beta chain turned up a few times. This sample is part of a study of blood T cells in healthy people across ages. Extractions gave at least 5.5 micrograms of total RNA per sample. It was with a sample-barcoded 5' primer and a J-beta primer mix that a second PCR of roughly 6 to 11 cycles was run. TCRdb itself ran the 5' RACE reads through MiXCR, one entry per CDR3 protein. This table has 800,000 or so distinct CDR3 sequences, more than 20% appearing once. This CDR3 has 13 amino acids. CDR1 is MDHEN and CDR2 is SYDVKM in the germline V gene. V trimming: 7 bases; J trimming: 3 bases; junction bases outside the gene matches: 6. The sample was also linked to a second study, of T cells of mothers and their children.

The genes are TRBV28 and TRBJ2-7; 7 nucleotides agree with TRBD1. This receptor was taken from a boy aged 10-17 years in good health. The sample comprised blood. In nucleotides, the CDR3 is TGTGCCAGCAATAATAACAGGGGCTACGAGCAGTACTTC. Protein product: CASNNNRGYEQYF.